The clone carrying this T cell receptor (beta chain) occurred once. The antigen is not known. The source of the sample is a study of T cell repertoires in cytomegalovirus infection. The study, taken as a whole, reports: CMV-specific TCR beta clonotypes restricted by HLA-C were the ones dominating the ex vivo response. The cumulative frequency of public TCR beta families distinguished individuals who carried CMV together with the relevant HLA.

This CDR3 has 14 residues. J gave up 3 bases and V 5 bases, and 5 bases lay outside the gene matches. Germline V lookup: CDR1 SEHNR, CDR2 FQNEAQ (reference sequence). TCRdb analysed the reads with MiXCR anew, one entry per CDR3 protein. Here the sample spans about 310,000 distinct CDR3 sequences, roughly 25% being singletons. The specimen comprised cultured PBMCs, sampled from culture after CMV antigen stimulation. This receptor was identified in a human donor in good health (CMV status not recorded). Some clones in this sample may be carry-over from other donors' samples. The rearrangement uses TRBV7-9 and TRBJ2-7; 9 bases are a match to TRBD2. The CDR3 sequence: CASSPPTSGYEQYF. Written as DNA, the CDR3 is TGTGCCAGCAGCCCCCCGACTAGCGGCTACGAGCAGTACTTC.